The 18 T cell receptor beta chains reported below all come from one sample, sequenced in a study of blood T cell repertoires in COVID-19. The method was immunoSEQ multiplex PCR; TCRdb's version includes in-frame clones alone and lacks a portion of them. The data show roughly 200,000 clones, with 88% seen just once and about 2.4% held by the top ten. Input material: PBMCs or T cells enriched from blood (not recorded which). Every receptor here comes from a woman aged 25 to 45 who had recovered from COVID-19.

This sequence joins TRBV7-9 and TRBJ1-2, with 9 bases matching TRBD1. There are 15 residues in the CDR3. V lost 1 base, J lost 8 bases, and 8 bases stayed unmatched. The germline V gene has CDR1 SEHNR and CDR2 FQNEAQ (reference sequence). CDR3 DNA sequence: TGTGCCAGCAGCTTAGTGGGGACAGGGCCTGGGGGCTACACCTTC. Translation: CASSLVGTGPGGYTF.

The rearrangement uses TRBV4-2 and TRBJ2-3; the D is unclear. Trimming stripped 1 base from V and 0 bases from J, with 5 bases between. CDR3 length equals 14 residues. Per germline, CDR1 LGHNA and CDR2 YNFKEQ. The CDR3 sequence is CASSQVRSTDTQYF. CDR3 nucleotide sequence: TGTGCCAGCAGCCAAGTGAGGAGCACAGATACGCAGTATTTT.

The rearrangement joins TRBV7-8 to TRBJ1-1; 7 bases map to TRBD1. This CDR3 is built from 15 residues. Germline values: CDR1 SGHVS, CDR2 FQNEAQ. V lost 4 bases and J lost 4; bases outside the gene matches: 9. CDR3 residues: CASSSRSTGRTEAFF. CDR3 sequence (DNA): TGTGCCAGCAGCTCCCGATCGACAGGGCGCACTGAAGCTTTCTTT. Full variable domain (rest looked up from reference TRBV7-8 and TRBJ1-1): GAGVSQSPRYKVAKRGQDVALRCDPISGHVSLFWYQQALGQGPEFLTYFQNEAQLDKSGLPSDRFFAERPEGSVSTLKIQRTQQEDSAVYLCASSSRSTGRTEAFFGQGTRLTVV.

This chain links TRBV6-5 with TRBJ2-1, with 8 bases lining up with TRBD1. Trimming cost V 6 bases and J 7 bases; bases outside gene matches: 5. In germline, CDR1 is MNHEY, CDR2 SVGAGI. The CDR3 contains 13 residues. CDR3 DNA sequence: TGTGCCAGCAGCCAGGGGGCGCTGAATGAGCAGTTCTTC. Protein: CASSQGALNEQFF.

This chain connects TRBV9 to TRBJ1-6, with D hard to call. The germline V gene has CDR1 SGDLS and CDR2 YYNGEE. The CDR3 length is 15 residues. V was shortened by 0 bases and J by 9 bases, with 13 bases between the two germline ends. As DNA, the CDR3 is TGTGCCAGCAGCGTAGACCCGGGTTTTGGTTCACCCCTCCACTTT. It codes for CASSVDPGFGSPLHF. The variable domain in full, with the rest retrieved from reference TRBV9 and TRBJ1-6, is DSGVTQTPKHLITATGQRVTLRCSPRSGDLSVYWYQQSLDQGLQFLIQYYNGEERAKGNILERFSAQQFPDLHSELNLSSLELGDSALYFCASSVDPGFGSPLHFGNGTRLTVT.

V is TRBV6-2 or TRBV6-3 and J is TRBJ1-5; TRBD1 matches 7 bases. Germline assignment: CDR1 MNHEY and CDR2 SVGEGT. The CDR3 totals 15 residues. V trimming: 5 bases; J trimming: 8 bases; junction bases outside the gene matches: 12. CDR3 in amino acids: CASSPRDSTYKPQHF. CDR3 bases: TGTGCCAGCAGTCCGCGGGACAGCACGTACAAGCCCCAGCATTTT.

This clone was seen at least ten times. The gene calls are TRBV2 and TRBJ2-1; 13 bases match TRBD2. J gave up 5 bases and V 6 bases, and 7 bases lay outside the gene matches. In germline, CDR1 is SNHLY, CDR2 FYNNEI. The CDR3 covers 16 residues. CDR3 protein: CASSGLAGAGHNEQFF. CDR3 coding DNA: TGTGCCAGCAGCGGACTAGCGGGGGCGGGACACAATGAGCAGTTCTTC.

The chain employs TRBV4-2 and TRBJ2-2; 14 bases line up with TRBD2. V trimming: 4 bases; J trimming: 2 bases; junction bases outside the gene matches: 6. Germline V gene sequence: CDR1 LGHNA, CDR2 YNFKEQ. This CDR3 has 18 amino acids. This chain's CDR3 is CASSLTSGGAVNTGELFF. Here the CDR3 DNA reads TGTGCCAGCAGCCTGACTAGCGGGGGGGCCGTAAACACCGGGGAGCTGTTTTTT.

The chain employs TRBV7-9 and TRBJ1-1; D is unclear. CDR1 and CDR2 from the germline V gene are SEHNR and FQNEAQ (reference sequence). The V gene lost 6 bases and the J gene lost 1 base, with 9 bases spanning the gap. The CDR3 covers 13 residues. The CDR3 loop is CASRPTENTEAFF. CDR3 bases: TGTGCCAGCAGACCAACAGAGAACACTGAAGCTTTCTTT.

The rearrangement links TRBV6-4 to TRBJ1-1; no clear D. Germline V gene data show CDR1 as MRHNA and CDR2 as SNTAGT. The germline V and J ends were trimmed by 0 bases and 1 base, with 6 bases remaining between them. The CDR3 is 14 amino acids. This chain's CDR3 is CASSDSGGNTEAFF. The CDR3, as DNA: TGTGCCAGCAGTGACTCTGGAGGGAACACTGAAGCTTTCTTT.

J is TRBJ1-2 and V is TRBV7-9; 8 bases line up with TRBD1. CDR1 is SEHNR, CDR2 FQNEAQ, per germline (reference sequence). The ends lost 3 bases at V and 7 bases at J; junction bases unmatched: 4. This CDR3 is 13 amino acids long. CDR3 loop: CASSFPDRAGYTF. The CDR3 coding sequence is TGTGCCAGCAGCTTCCCGGACAGGGCTGGCTACACCTTC.

The chain combines TRBV7-9 with TRBJ2-5; tentative D call: TRBD2 (6 bases). Germline CDR1 reads SEHNR; CDR2 reads FQNEAQ (reference sequence). This CDR3 spans 17 amino acids. Trimming shortened V by 6 bases and J by 2 bases, and 22 bases separated the two germline ends. In DNA, the CDR3 is TGTGCCAGCAGTCAAGTAGACGGGGGTGCCCCACAAGAGACCCAGTACTTC. It translates to CASSQVDGGAPQETQYF. The variable domain in full, with the rest retrieved from reference TRBV7-9 and TRBJ2-5, is DTGVSQNPRHKITKRGQNVTFRCDPISEHNRLYWYRQTLGQGPEFLTYFQNEAQLEKSRLLSDRFSAERPKGSFSTLEIQRTEQGDSAMYLCASSQVDGGAPQETQYFGPGTRLLVL.

The rearrangement joins TRBV7-9 to TRBJ2-3, with 11 bases lining up with TRBD2. The V segment lost 4 bases and the J segment 5 bases; nucleotides outside the gene matches: 8. Germline CDR1 reads SEHNR; CDR2 reads FQNEAQ (reference sequence). The CDR3 totals 16 residues. Written as DNA, the CDR3 is TGTGCCAGCAGCTCGAGGACTAGCGGGTGGGAAGATACGCAGTATTTT. This translates into CASSSRTSGWEDTQYF.

The genes are TRBV9 and TRBJ1-2; 9 bases agree with TRBD1. Germline lookup yields CDR1 SGDLS and CDR2 YYNGEE. Unmatched junction bases numbered 9, after V lost 4 bases and J lost 8 bases. The CDR3 contains 14 residues. The CDR3: CASSPAGQGYGYTF. CDR3 DNA: TGTGCCAGCAGCCCAGCCGGACAGGGGTACGGCTACACCTTC.

The chain combines TRBV7-6 with TRBJ1-6; tentative D call: TRBD1 (5 bases). Germline lookup yields CDR1 SGHVS and CDR2 FNYEAQ. The CDR3 loop spans 14 amino acids. Trimming took 3 bases from V and 8 from J, leaving 11 bases between them. The CDR3 DNA follows: TGTGCCAGCAGCTTCCGGGACTCCGATTCACCCCTCCACTTT. It specifies CASSFRDSDSPLHF.

The chain links TRBV5-1 to TRBJ1-6, with 8 bases aligning to TRBD1. V shed 4 bases, J shed 10 bases, and the junction held 7 bases outside the gene matches. Germline CDR1 reads SGHRS; CDR2 reads YFSETQ. The length of the CDR3 is 14 residues. Written as DNA, the CDR3 is TGCGCCAGCAGCCCCGGACAGGGAAGATCACCCCTCCACTTT. This translates into CASSPGQGRSPLHF.

The gene calls are TRBV14 and TRBJ2-1; D might be TRBD1 (5 bases). The CDR3 is 18 residues long. Trimming cost V 3 bases and J 4 bases, with 22 bases left between them. Germline V lookup: CDR1 SGHDN, CDR2 FVKESK. CDR3 loop: CASSQGIRLRQIYNEQFF. Here the CDR3 DNA reads TGTGCCAGCAGCCAGGGAATCCGGTTGCGACAGATATACAATGAGCAGTTCTTC.

The chain combines TRBV19 with TRBJ1-1; the match to TRBD1 covers 8 bases. The CDR3 runs 16 residues. V shed 3 bases, J shed 6 bases, and the junction held 12 bases outside the gene matches. Germline V gene sequence: CDR1 LNHDA, CDR2 SQIVND (reference sequence). The DNA for the CDR3 is TGTGCCAGTAGTATCTCAGGTCAGGGGGCAGGGGCTGAAGCTTTCTTT. Translated: CASSISGQGAGAEAFF.